This paragraph reports one T cell receptor (beta chain). The antigen remains unidentified. The PCR had 60 Vbeta and 13 Jbeta primers. Assay: immunoSEQ multiplex PCR; the TCRdb copy retains only in-frame clones and omits some. Among about 130,000 clones, about 68% were seen once, and the ten largest hold around 1.6%. These data belong to a study of cytomegalovirus exposure and HLA in healthy donors. Study background: From about 179 million T cells, an earlier analysis saw approximately 110 million unique TCR beta sequences.

This CDR3 is built from 15 residues. V was clipped by 1 base and J by 0 bases; unmatched bases: 1. Germline V gene sequence: CDR1 MGHRA, CDR2 YSYEKL. Study-level points and caveats: Accounts indicate the classifier identified cytomegalovirus status with strong specificity and sensitivity. The study labeled under 200 TCR beta chains cytomegalovirus-associated. According to an earlier analysis, most TCR beta V segments yielded productive rearrangements about 90% or about 30% of the time.

The chain has TRBV4-1 and TRBJ2-3; 7 nucleotides line up with TRBD2. The specimen sequenced was PBMCs. This clonotype originated in a human donor in good health. The CDR3 protein is CASSQGRGSTDTQYF. CDR3 DNA: TGCGCCAGCAGCCAAGGGCGGGGGAGCACAGATACGCAGTATTTT.